The clone carrying this T cell receptor (beta chain) was counted a single time. One end of the junction is discordant with germline, which a read error may explain. This beta chain is a stray sequence in a library constructed for alpha chains; its clone size is not meaningful. This CDR3 is built from 14 residues. These data originate in a study of spatial heterogeneity in lung cancer. Overall study context: The study sequenced follow-up PBMC samples when they were available, at a median of roughly two years after resection.

The time point denotes: blood at routine non-recurrence follow-up after resection. All TCR cDNA molecules were individually tagged with a unique molecular identifier. TCRdb used MiXCR to reprocess the 5' RACE reads, holding one entry per CDR3 protein. The sample carries about 1,100 distinct CDR3 sequences, around two fifths recorded once. This TCR was recovered from a female donor with early-stage non-small cell lung cancer. The rearrangement joins TRBV12-3 or TRBV12-4 to TRBJ2-1; 7 bases align to TRBD2. This specimen was PBMCs, taken at follow-up. CDR3 DNA sequence: TGTGCCAGCAGTTTGGCTAGCGGTAACAATGAGCGGTTCTTC. Its protein product is CASSLASGNNERFF.